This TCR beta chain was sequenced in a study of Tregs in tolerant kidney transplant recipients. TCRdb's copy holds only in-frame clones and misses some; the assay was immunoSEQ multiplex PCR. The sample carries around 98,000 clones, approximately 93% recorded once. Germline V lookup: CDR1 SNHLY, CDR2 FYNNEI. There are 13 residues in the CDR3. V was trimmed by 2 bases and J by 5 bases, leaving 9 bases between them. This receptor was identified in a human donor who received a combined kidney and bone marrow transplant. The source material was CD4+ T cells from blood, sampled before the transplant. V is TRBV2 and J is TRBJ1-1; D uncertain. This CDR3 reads CASSELGRTEAFF. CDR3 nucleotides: TGTGCCAGCAGTGAACTGGGGAGGACTGAAGCTTTCTTT.